The 14 T cell receptor beta chains presented below share a single source sample, sequenced in a study of T cells in Graves' hyperthyroidism and ophthalmopathy. Researchers took RNA transcripts and amplified the TCR beta CDR3 regions from them. HTBI primers were used for first-round RT-PCR of the TCR CDR3. Via MiXCR, TCRdb re-called the multiplex PCR reads, giving one row per CDR3 protein. The sample holds about 700,000 distinct CDR3 sequences, 40% to 55% seen once. What was sequenced was peripheral blood or thyroid tissue (not recorded which). These receptors were collected from an adult man with Graves' disease, either hyperthyroidism or ophthalmopathy (not recorded which).

The chain employs TRBV29-1 and TRBJ2-7, with 8 bases lining up with TRBD1. J lost 2 bases, V lost 8 bases, and 8 bases had no gene match. This CDR3 is built from 13 residues. Germline lookup yields CDR1 SQVTM and CDR2 ANQGSEA. The CDR3 loop reads CSSWTGPTYEQYF. The CDR3 nucleotides read TGCAGCTCGTGGACAGGGCCAACCTACGAGCAGTACTTC.

This sequence joins TRBV7-9 and TRBJ2-2; 7 nucleotides agree with TRBD2. The CDR3 runs to 15 residues. Germline V gene sequence: CDR1 SEHNR, CDR2 FQNEAQ (reference sequence). V shed 6 bases and J 5 bases; nucleotides not matched to a gene: 9. The CDR3 DNA is TGTGCCAGCAGTCAAGCGGGACTTAGGACCGGGGAGCTGTTTTTT. It encodes CASSQAGLRTGELFF.

The chain carries TRBV20-1 and TRBJ2-5; 11 bases line up with TRBD2. This CDR3 is built from 15 residues. Germline CDR1 and CDR2: DFQATT and SNEGSKA (reference sequence). Trimming took 3 bases from V and 5 from J; bases not matched to a gene: 8. The chain's CDR3 is CSASILAGVRETQYF. CDR3 coding DNA: TGCAGTGCTAGTATACTAGCGGGAGTCCGGGAGACCCAGTACTTC.

The chain combines TRBV10-1 with TRBJ1-1; 7 bases are shared with TRBD1. The length of the CDR3 is 14 residues. Looked up from germline, CDR1 is WNHNN and CDR2 is SYGVQD (reference sequence). J lost 4 bases, V lost 0 bases, and 2 bases had no gene match. The CDR3 bases are TGCGCCAGCAGTGAGTCGACAGGGTCCACTGAAGCTTTCTTT. It yields the protein CASSESTGSTEAFF.

The chain has TRBV5-1 and TRBJ1-1; D remains unclear. The germline V gene encodes CDR1 SGHRS and CDR2 YFSETQ. The CDR3 totals 17 residues. The germline V and J ends were trimmed by 4 bases and 3 bases, with 22 bases remaining between them. CDR3 sequence: CASSPGSSPSFDTEAFF. CDR3 nucleotide sequence: TGCGCCAGCAGCCCCGGTTCGTCCCCCTCTTTCGACACTGAAGCTTTCTTT.

The chain couples TRBV20-1 to TRBJ2-5; 7 bases match TRBD1. CDR3 length: 14 residues. Trimming removed 5 bases from V and 1 base from J; junction bases left unmatched: 7. Per the germline V gene, CDR1 is DFQATT and CDR2 is SNEGSKA (reference sequence). The DNA for the CDR3 is TGCAGTGCTCGGGACAGACGATTCCAAGAGACCCAGTACTTC. Translating it yields CSARDRRFQETQYF.

This clonotype was recorded only once. The chain uses TRBV24-1 and TRBJ2-5; either TRBD1 or TRBD2 may supply D (6 bases each). CDR3 length: 16 residues. Germline-derived CDR1 and CDR2 are KGHDR and SFDVKD. V was clipped by 0 bases and J by 7 bases, with 17 bases between them. CDR3 bases: TGTGCCACCAGTGATTTGCTCAGTGGGTCGGGGGCGACCCAGTACTTC. Translating gives CATSDLLSGSGATQYF.

The V and J genes are TRBV9 and TRBJ2-7, with D uncertain. Germline V gene data show CDR1 as SGDLS and CDR2 as YYNGEE. V was clipped by 7 bases and J by 3 bases, with 8 bases between them. This CDR3 has 11 amino acids. DNA for the CDR3: TGTGCCAGCCTCCTAGGCTACGAGCAGTACTTC. This sequence encodes CASLLGYEQYF.

The rearrangement links TRBV29-1 to TRBJ1-4; a possible D gene is TRBD1 (5 bases). Deletions cut 7 bases from V and 8 bases from J, with 11 bases between. CDR3 size: 11 residues. Germline-derived CDR1 and CDR2 are SQVTM and ANQGSEA. DNA of the CDR3: TGCAGCGCCGGGACCAGGGAAAAACTGTTTTTT. Translating it yields CSAGTREKLFF.

With respect to this clonotype: This could be a read error, since a much larger clone is one nucleotide away. The genes are TRBV29-1 and TRBJ2-7; D is possibly TRBD1 or TRBD2 (5 bases each). The V gene's germline CDR1 is SQVTM and CDR2 ANQGSEA. This CDR3 spans 13 amino acids. Deletions cut 3 bases from V and 7 bases from J, with 16 bases between. CDR3 sequence reads: CSVELLGALEQYF. The CDR3 nucleotides read TGCAGCGTTGAGCTTCTCGGGGCACTGGAGCAGTACTTC.

This clonotype was counted only a few times. The gene calls are TRBV2 and TRBJ1-1; 7 bases match TRBD1. The CDR3 loop spans 14 amino acids. CDR1 is SNHLY and CDR2 is FYNNEI in the germline V gene. Trimming took 2 bases from V and 6 from J; bases not matched to a gene: 6. The CDR3 region is CASSESRGQSEAFF. In DNA form, the CDR3 reads TGTGCCAGCAGTGAAAGTAGGGGGCAATCTGAAGCTTTCTTT.

Of note for this clonotype: The junction departs from germline at one end; a sequencing error may be responsible. The chain has TRBV15 and TRBJ2-6; no firm D call. The CDR3 covers 13 residues. Germline lookup yields CDR1 LNHNV and CDR2 YYDKDF (reference sequence). Here the CDR3 reads CATSRTMMGTEAF. In DNA form, the CDR3 reads TGTGCCACCAGCAGAACCATGATGGGCACTGAAGCTTTC.

On this clonotype itself: This clone may be a read error of a much larger clone one base away. The chain joins TRBV2 to TRBJ1-3, with D possibly matching TRBD1 (6 bases). The V end lost 3 bases, the J end lost 2 bases, and 14 bases lay between the germline ends. The CDR3 extends over 16 amino acids. Germline V gene data show CDR1 as SNHLY and CDR2 as FYNNEI. The CDR3: CASSEQGMGPGNTIYF. In DNA form, the CDR3 reads TGTGCCAGCAGTGAGCAGGGGATGGGCCCTGGAAACACCATATATTTT. Full variable domain (remainder filled in from reference TRBV2 and TRBJ1-3): EPEVTQTPSHQVTQMGQEVILRCVPISNHLYFYWYRQILGQKVEFLVSFYNNEISEKSEIFDDQFSVERPDGSNFTLKIRSTKLEDSAMYFCASSEQGMGPGNTIYFGEGSWLTVV.

V gene TRBV5-1 combines with J gene TRBJ1-4; D remains ambiguous. The CDR3 contains 15 residues. V lost 0 bases to trimming and J lost 7 bases, with 13 bases between them. Looked up from germline, CDR1 is SGHRS and CDR2 is YFSETQ. The CDR3 DNA reads as TGCGCCAGCAGCTTGGGACGACTAGGAGGTGAAAAACTGTTTTTT. This encodes CASSLGRLGGEKLFF.